Given below is one TCR beta chain in context. Other nucleotide sequences in the sample specify the same CDR3. Methods used by the authors: Estimation of nucleated cell counts was performed using reference gene primer amplification. The method was immunoSEQ multiplex PCR; TCRdb's version includes in-frame clones alone and lacks a portion of them. Clone size and V and J calls were adopted from that table, with D and trimming inferred from the DNA. The sample has roughly 84,000 clones, roughly three quarters seen once. This record belongs to a study of blood T cell repertoires in COVID-19. About the research overall: COVID-19 samples, acute and convalescent, were from the United States, Italy and Spain. Sources were T cells, B-cell-depleted T cells, or PBMCs; the material itself was cDNA or gDNA.

It was during active infection that Seattle patients were enrolled and then longitudinally followed. This sequence originates from a man in his 60s with COVID-19, enrolled during active disease. Sequencing was done on a sample of peripheral blood.

The CDR3 loop is CASSVEDAGGLYEQYF. The DNA for the CDR3 is TGTGCCAGCAGCGTAGAAGATGCGGGGGGGCTTTACGAGCAGTACTTC. This chain links TRBV9 with TRBJ2-7, with TRBD2 matching 9 bases. V shed 0 bases and J 4 bases; nucleotides not matched to a gene: 8. Germline loops: CDR1 SGDLS, CDR2 YYNGEE. The CDR3 runs to 16 residues.